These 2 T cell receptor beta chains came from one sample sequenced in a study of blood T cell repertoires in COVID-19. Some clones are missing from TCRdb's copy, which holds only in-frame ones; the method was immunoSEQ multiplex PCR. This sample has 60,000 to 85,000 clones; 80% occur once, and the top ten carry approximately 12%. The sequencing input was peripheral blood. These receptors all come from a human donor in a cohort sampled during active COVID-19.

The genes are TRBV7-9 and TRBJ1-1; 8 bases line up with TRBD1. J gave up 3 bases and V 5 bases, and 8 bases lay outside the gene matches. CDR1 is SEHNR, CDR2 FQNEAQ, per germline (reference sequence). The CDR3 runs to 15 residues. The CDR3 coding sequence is TGTGCCAGCAGCACCCGGACAGGGAGTTACACTGAAGCTTTCTTT. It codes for CASSTRTGSYTEAFF.

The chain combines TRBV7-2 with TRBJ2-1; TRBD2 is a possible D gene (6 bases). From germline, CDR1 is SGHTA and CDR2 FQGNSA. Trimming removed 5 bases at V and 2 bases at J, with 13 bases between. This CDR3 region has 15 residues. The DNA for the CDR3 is TGTGCCAGCAGCGTGGGTTGGGGGGCCTACAATGAGCAGTTCTTC. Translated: CASSVGWGAYNEQFF.